This T cell receptor beta chain was retrieved from a study of blood T cells in healthy people across ages. Study-level findings and limits: Reliance upon unsorted PBMCs precluded definitive naive versus antigen-experienced comparison. Roughly linearly, TCR beta diversity per million T cells fell as age increased.

A second PCR, run for about 6 to 11 cycles, used a sample-barcoded 5' primer plus a J-beta primer mix. TCRdb re-derived calls from the 5' RACE reads in MiXCR, one entry per CDR3 protein. The sample shows about 570,000 distinct CDR3 sequences, about 27% of them seen only once. This clonotype was counted only a few times. Its antigen is still unknown. CDR1 and CDR2 (germline): SGHTA, FQGTGA. The CDR3 runs to 14 residues. Trimming removed 1 base from V and 1 base from J, with 7 bases in between. These data were also filed under a second study, of T cells of mothers and their children.

J is TRBJ1-1 and V is TRBV7-3; D remains ambiguous. The sequence derives from a boy between 2 and 10 years old in good health. Sequenced material: blood. CDR3 amino acids: CASSLIEENTEAFF. In DNA, the CDR3 is TGTGCCAGCAGCTTAATTGAGGAGAACACTGAAGCTTTCTTT.